This T cell receptor (beta chain) was retrieved from a study of early T cells in non-severe SARS-CoV-2 infection. Germline CDR1 reads SEHNR; CDR2 reads FQNEAQ (reference sequence). The CDR3 has 16 residues. V trimming: 3 bases; J trimming: 7 bases; junction bases outside the gene matches: 8. One entry per CDR3 protein, called by TCRdb with MiXCR from the 5' RACE reads. The sample has fewer than 85,000 distinct CDR3 sequences; roughly 13% are singletons. This clonotype was picked up many times. The chain couples TRBV7-9 to TRBJ2-3, with TRBD1 matching over 12 bases. This clonotype was sampled from an adult who was a healthcare worker with PCR-confirmed SARS-CoV-2 infection or an uninfected control (not recorded which). Specimen: whole blood. DNA for the CDR3: TGTGCCAGCAGCTTGGTGGGACAGGGGGCTTTAAATACGCAGTATTTT. Translation gives CASSLVGQGALNTQYF.